One sample yielded the 6 T cell receptor beta chains listed below, sequenced in a study of cytomegalovirus exposure and HLA in healthy donors. The PCR contained 60 Vbeta and 13 Jbeta primers. Assay: immunoSEQ multiplex PCR; the TCRdb copy retains only in-frame clones and omits some. The top ten clones hold roughly 2.5% of a sample with about 130,000 clones, about 70% of them seen once. Material: PBMCs. The receptors were sampled from a woman in her thirties or forties in good health and CMV-seronegative.

This chain uses TRBV19 with TRBJ1-1; 10 bases are shared with TRBD1. V shed 4 bases and J 8 bases; nucleotides not matched to a gene: 7. This CDR3 has 14 amino acids. The germline V gene has CDR1 LNHDA and CDR2 SQIVND (reference sequence). The CDR3 sequence: CASSTTGGWMEAFF. The DNA for the CDR3 is TGTGCCAGTAGTACGACAGGGGGCTGGATGGAAGCTTTCTTT.

The rearrangement links TRBV25-1 to TRBJ1-6; D gene unclear. V gave up 5 bases and J gave up 11 bases, with 13 bases separating them. Germline V gives CDR1 MGHDK, CDR2 SYGVNS. CDR3 length: 13 amino acids. The CDR3, as DNA: TGTGCCAGCAGTCCCCGTGGCGGAGCACCCCTCCACTTT. Its protein is CASSPRGGAPLHF.

The rearrangement joins TRBV27 to TRBJ1-4, with a tentative D call TRBD1 (6 bases). Per the germline V gene, CDR1 is MNHEY and CDR2 is SMNVEV (reference sequence). Trimming removed 6 bases from V and 8 bases from J, with 16 bases in between. The CDR3 length is 14 residues. The CDR3 sequence is CASRDTGSVEKLFF. In DNA, the CDR3 is TGTGCCAGCAGGGATACAGGGAGTGTGGAAAAACTGTTTTTT.

The rearrangement joins TRBV9 to TRBJ1-2; no clear D gene. Trimming pared 0 bases from V and 7 bases from J, leaving 16 bases between. The germline V gene has CDR1 SGDLS and CDR2 YYNGEE. The CDR3 covers 15 residues. This chain's CDR3 is CASSVDAGRGGGYTF. The CDR3 nucleotides read TGTGCCAGCAGCGTAGATGCAGGACGAGGAGGTGGCTACACCTTC. The complete variable domain, with remaining parts taken from reference TRBV9 and TRBJ1-2, reads DSGVTQTPKHLITATGQRVTLRCSPRSGDLSVYWYQQSLDQGLQFLIQYYNGEERAKGNILERFSAQQFPDLHSELNLSSLELGDSALYFCASSVDAGRGGGYTFGSGTRLTVV.

This clone was recorded at least ten times. The chain couples TRBV14 to TRBJ2-3, with D perhaps TRBD1 (6 bases). The ends were cut back, 4 bases at V and 0 bases at J, with 14 bases in the middle. The CDR3 contains 16 residues. The germline gives CDR1 SGHDN, CDR2 FVKESK. For the CDR3, the DNA is TGTGCCAGCAGCCGGGGGTGGGGGACAAGCACAGATACGCAGTATTTT. Protein product: CASSRGWGTSTDTQYF. Full variable domain (outside the CDR3, taken from reference TRBV14 and TRBJ2-3): EAGVTQFPSHSVIEKGQTVTLRCDPISGHDNLYWYRRVMGKEIKFLLHFVKESKQDESGMPNNRFLAERTGGTYSTLKVQPAELEDSGVYFCASSRGWGTSTDTQYFGPGTRLTVL.

This clone was counted between two and nine times. The chain carries TRBV5-4 and TRBJ2-1, with 8 bases lining up with TRBD2. CDR3 length equals 19 residues. Germline CDR1 and CDR2: SGHNT and YYREEE (reference sequence). J was trimmed by 4 bases and V by 1 base; bases with no gene match: 16. The CDR3 reads CASSLSLLAGPAGYNEQFF. For the CDR3, the DNA is TGTGCCAGCAGCTTGAGTCTCCTAGCGGGCCCCGCCGGTTACAATGAGCAGTTCTTC.